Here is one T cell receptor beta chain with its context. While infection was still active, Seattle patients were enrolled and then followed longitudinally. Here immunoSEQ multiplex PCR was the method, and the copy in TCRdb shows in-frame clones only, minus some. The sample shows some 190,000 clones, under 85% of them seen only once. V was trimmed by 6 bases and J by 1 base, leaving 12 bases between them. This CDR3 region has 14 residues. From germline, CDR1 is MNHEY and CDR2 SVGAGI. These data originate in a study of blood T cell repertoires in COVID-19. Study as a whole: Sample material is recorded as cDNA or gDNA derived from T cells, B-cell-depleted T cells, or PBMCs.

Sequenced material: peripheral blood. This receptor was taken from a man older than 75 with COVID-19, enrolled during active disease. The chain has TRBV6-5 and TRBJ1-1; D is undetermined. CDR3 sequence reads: CASSVGRENTEAFF. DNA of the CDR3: TGTGCCAGCAGCGTAGGGCGGGAGAACACTGAAGCTTTCTTT.